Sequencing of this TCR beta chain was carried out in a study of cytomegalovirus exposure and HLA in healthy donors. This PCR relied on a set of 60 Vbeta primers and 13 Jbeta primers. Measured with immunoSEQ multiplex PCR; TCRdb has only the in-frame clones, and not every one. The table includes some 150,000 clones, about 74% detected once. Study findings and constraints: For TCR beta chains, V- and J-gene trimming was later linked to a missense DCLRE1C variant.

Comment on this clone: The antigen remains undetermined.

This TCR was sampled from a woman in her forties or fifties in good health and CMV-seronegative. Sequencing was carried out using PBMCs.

The CDR3 nucleotides are TGCGCCAGCAGCTCTGGACTAGCGGGGAACACCGGGGAGCTGTTTTTT. Its protein product is CASSSGLAGNTGELFF. The chain joins TRBV5-1 to TRBJ2-2; 11 positions agree with TRBD2. This CDR3 comprises 16 residues. The J segment lost 1 base and the V segment lost 3 bases, leaving 2 bases of the junction unmatched. The germline V gene encodes CDR1 SGHRS and CDR2 YFSETQ.